This is a list of T cell receptor beta chains from one sample in a study of blood T cell repertoires in COVID-19. Clones were read by immunoSEQ multiplex PCR, and TCRdb kept only the in-frame ones, dropping some. Of fewer than 400,000 clones listed, approximately 91% are singletons. Sequencing was carried out using PBMCs or T cells enriched from blood (not recorded which). These receptor sequences come from a woman in her 30s who had been exposed to COVID-19. Each CDR3 is given with its conserved first and last residue. D genes are given only for firm matches. Not all rows give a size; the values are once, few, many and, for expanded clones, a class.

NA,few,TRBV6-2/TRBV6-3,TRBJ1-5,17,CASSSPTGSISNQPQHF,TGTGCCAGCAGTTCCCCGACAGGATCTATTAGCAATCAGCCCCAGCATTTT
TRBD1,NA,TRBV7-8,TRBJ1-2,15,CASSPTRTGSKSYTF,TGTGCCAGCAGCCCAACCAGGACAGGGAGTAAGTCCTACACCTTC
NA,NA,TRBV5-1,TRBJ1-3,14,CASSVQGAGNTIYF,TGCGCCAGCAGCGTACAGGGTGCTGGAAACACCATATATTTT
TRBD2,NA,TRBV4-2,TRBJ2-4,14,CASSLSGAKNIQYF,TGTGCCAGCAGCCTTAGCGGGGCCAAAAACATTCAGTACTTC
NA,NA,TRBV5-4,TRBJ1-1,15,CASSLGRGGTGEAFF,TGTGCCAGCAGCTTGGGTCGCGGGGGAACGGGAGAAGCTTTCTTT
NA,NA,TRBV3-1/TRBV3-2,TRBJ1-3,15,CASSQDSLSGNTIYF,TGTGCCAGCAGCCAGGACAGCCTCTCTGGAAACACCATATATTTT
NA,NA,TRBV19,TRBJ1-3,14,CATAGFVSGNTIYF,TGTGCCACCGCAGGGTTCGTCTCTGGAAACACCATATATTTT
NA,once,TRBV12-3/TRBV12-4,TRBJ1-5,12,CASSFRNQPQHF,TGTGCCAGCAGTTTCAGAAATCAGCCCCAGCATTTT
NA,NA,TRBV4-1,TRBJ1-2,17,CASSSLRGLVDHYGYTF,TGCGCCAGCAGCTCACTGAGGGGGTTAGTGGATCACTATGGCTACACCTTC
NA,NA,TRBV7-8,TRBJ2-7,15,CASSLIGGSSYEQYF,TGTGCCAGCAGCCTAATTGGGGGGAGCTCCTACGAGCAGTACTTC
TRBD1,NA,TRBV2,TRBJ1-2,18,CASSDLIGTWTGTGGYTF,TGTGCCAGCAGTGATTTGATAGGAACATGGACAGGAACGGGCGGCTACACCTTC
NA,NA,TRBV5-1,TRBJ1-2,12,CASSLAGYGYTF,TGCGCCAGCAGTTTGGCGGGGTACGGCTACACCTTC
TRBD1,medium-sized,TRBV9,TRBJ2-2,17,CASSVARDRGNTGELFF,TGTGCCAGCAGCGTAGCTCGGGACAGGGGGAACACCGGGGAGCTGTTTTTT
TRBD2,NA,TRBV5-1,TRBJ2-7,16,CASSLVSSGGSYEQYF,TGCGCCAGCAGCTTGGTCTCCAGCGGGGGATCCTACGAGCAGTACTTC
NA,NA,TRBV15,TRBJ1-3,15,CATSRAVSSGNTIYF,TGTGCCACCAGCAGAGCGGTTAGCTCCGGAAACACCATATATTTT
TRBD1,NA,TRBV23-1,TRBJ1-2,16,CASSHKRGQGYHGYTF,TGCGCCAGCAGTCACAAACGGGGACAGGGATACCATGGCTACACCTTC
TRBD2,NA,TRBV10-3,TRBJ2-2,15,CATSGTSRATGELFF,TGTGCCACGTCAGGGACTAGCCGGGCCACCGGGGAGCTGTTTTTT
NA,NA,TRBV21-1,TRBJ1-2,15,CASSTRQDRGYGYTF,TGTGCCAGCAGCACCCGACAGGATCGAGGCTATGGCTACACCTTC
NA,NA,TRBV5-5,TRBJ1-2,15,CASSIPGGVNYGYTF,TGTGCCAGCAGCATACCGGGCGGGGTTAACTATGGCTACACCTTC
TRBD1,NA,TRBV19,TRBJ1-2,15,CASSIRTGGGYGYTF,TGTGCCAGTAGTATACGGACAGGGGGCGGCTATGGCTACACCTTC
NA,NA,TRBV5-4,TRBJ2-2,16,CASSLVTGINTGELFF,TGTGCCAGCAGCTTGGTCACAGGGATCAACACCGGGGAGCTGTTTTTT
NA,NA,TRBV5-1,TRBJ2-7,14,CASSLVLSGYEQYF,TGCGCCAGCAGCTTGGTTCTTAGCGGTTACGAGCAGTACTTC
TRBD2,NA,TRBV7-3,TRBJ2-3,17,CASSLRARGESTDTQYF,TGTGCCAGCAGCTTAAGGGCGCGGGGGGAGAGCACAGATACGCAGTATTTT
NA,NA,TRBV29-1,TRBJ2-7,12,CSARGRGRAEYF,TGCAGCGCCCGAGGGCGGGGCAGGGCGGAATACTTC
NA,NA,TRBV5-1,TRBJ1-2,12,CASSFRDYGYTF,TGCGCCAGCAGCTTTCGGGACTATGGCTACACCTTC
NA,NA,TRBV15,TRBJ1-3,14,CATSREGAANTIYF,TGTGCCACCAGCAGAGAGGGGGCGGCAAACACCATATATTTT
NA,NA,TRBV7-9,TRBJ1-2,15,CASSPLITGSYGYTF,TGTGCCAGCAGCCCCTTAATTACAGGGAGCTATGGCTACACCTTC
TRBD1,once,TRBV24-1,TRBJ1-1,18,CATTWDRAAPDRDTEAFF,TGTGCCACCACTTGGGACAGGGCTGCTCCGGATCGGGACACTGAAGCTTTCTTT
NA,NA,TRBV20-1,TRBJ1-2,11,CSAYFGYGYTF,TGCAGTGCTTATTTCGGCTATGGCTACACCTTC
TRBD1,NA,TRBV27,TRBJ1-5,12,CASRTGAQPQHF,TGTGCCAGCAGAACAGGGGCTCAGCCCCAGCATTTT
NA,NA,TRBV2,TRBJ1-1,14,CASSPGRGFTEAFF,TGTGCCAGCAGTCCGGGACGGGGGTTCACTGAAGCTTTCTTT
NA,NA,TRBV13,TRBJ1-3,17,CASSLVEGVRSGNTIYF,TGTGCCAGCAGCTTAGTTGAAGGGGTACGCTCTGGAAACACCATATATTTT
NA,NA,TRBV6-5,TRBJ1-1,13,CASSRARFAEAFF,TGTGCCAGCAGTCGCGCGCGTTTCGCTGAAGCTTTCTTT
NA,once,TRBV6-5,TRBJ1-2,11,CASSLLYGYTF,TGTGCCAGCAGTCTCCTCTATGGCTACACCTTC
NA,NA,TRBV7-6,TRBJ1-3,15,CASSSSSGVGNTIYF,TGTGCCAGCAGCTCCTCTAGCGGTGTCGGAAACACCATATATTTT
NA,NA,TRBV29-1,TRBJ2-3,12,CSVEWAPDTQYF,TGCAGCGTTGAATGGGCCCCGGATACGCAGTATTTT
NA,NA,TRBV20-1,TRBJ1-6,16,CSASSAGGSYNSPLHF,TGCAGTGCTAGTTCTGCCGGTGGCTCCTATAATTCACCCCTCCACTTT
TRBD1,NA,TRBV5-1,TRBJ2-1,15,CASSLGQGSYNEQFF,TGCGCCAGCAGCCTTGGACAGGGCTCCTACAATGAGCAGTTCTTC
NA,NA,TRBV20-1,TRBJ1-3,11,CSAPRGNTIYF,TGCAGTGCCCCGCGGGGGAACACCATATATTTT
TRBD1,NA,TRBV3-1/TRBV3-2,TRBJ1-2,15,CASSPTGGASYGYTF,TGTGCCAGCAGCCCGACAGGGGGCGCATCCTATGGCTACACCTTC
NA,NA,TRBV30,TRBJ1-2,13,CAWSVTQNYGYTF,TGTGCCTGGAGTGTAACACAGAACTATGGCTACACCTTC
TRBD2,NA,TRBV5-4,TRBJ2-1,15,CASSFLTSGGSEQFF,TGTGCCAGCAGCTTCCTGACTAGCGGGGGAAGTGAGCAGTTCTTC
NA,NA,TRBV7-9,TRBJ2-7,13,CASSPRGGDEQYF,TGTGCCAGCAGCCCTAGGGGAGGAGACGAGCAGTACTTC
NA,NA,TRBV7-2,TRBJ2-1,13,CASRRGLSNEQFF,TGTGCCAGCAGGCGGGGACTCTCTAATGAGCAGTTCTTC
TRBD1,NA,TRBV18,TRBJ1-4,17,CASSLSGTGGPNEKLFF,TGTGCCAGCTCACTGTCAGGGACAGGGGGCCCTAATGAAAAACTGTTTTTT
NA,NA,TRBV11-2,TRBJ1-3,13,CASSLGSRNTIYF,TGTGCCAGCAGCTTAGGCAGTCGAAACACCATATATTTT
TRBD1,few,TRBV18,TRBJ2-7,12,CASSQDRGEQYF,TGTGCCAGCTCACAAGACAGGGGAGAGCAGTACTTC
NA,NA,TRBV10-3,TRBJ2-3,13,CAISLRGTDTQYF,TGTGCCATCAGTCTGAGGGGCACAGATACGCAGTATTTT
NA,NA,TRBV5-6,TRBJ1-1,15,CASSLRTGWNTEAFF,TGTGCCAGCAGCTTGAGAACAGGATGGAACACTGAAGCTTTCTTT
TRBD1,NA,TRBV9,TRBJ1-2,13,CASNYGTASGYTF,TGTGCCAGCAACTACGGGACAGCCAGCGGCTACACCTTC
NA,NA,TRBV5-1,TRBJ2-3,14,CASSFGGPGDTQYF,TGCGCCAGCAGCTTCGGGGGGCCGGGAGATACGCAGTATTTT